Below, one TCR beta chain is given with its context. The data belong to a study of blood T cells in healthy people across ages. Unmatched junction bases numbered 6, after V lost 0 bases and J lost 5 bases. The CDR3 extends over 16 amino acids. Germline V gives CDR1 LGHNA, CDR2 YSLEER. Primed by a sample-barcoded 5' primer and a J-beta primer mix, a second PCR proceeded for 7 to 11 cycles. Per sample, CDR3-containing paired-end reads numbered at least 2.5 million. TCRdb ran MiXCR on the 5' RACE reads and lists one entry per CDR3 protein. The top ten hold approximately 2.1% of the sample, which has about 1.8 million distinct CDR3 sequences, roughly 50% seen once.

Sequenced material: blood. The TCR was taken from a woman between 35 and 50 years old in good health. This chain uses TRBV4-3 with TRBJ2-1, with 8 bases matching TRBD1. This chain's CDR3 is CASSQDWTGFNNEQFF. The CDR3 DNA is TGCGCCAGCAGCCAAGATTGGACAGGGTTTAACAATGAGCAGTTCTTC.